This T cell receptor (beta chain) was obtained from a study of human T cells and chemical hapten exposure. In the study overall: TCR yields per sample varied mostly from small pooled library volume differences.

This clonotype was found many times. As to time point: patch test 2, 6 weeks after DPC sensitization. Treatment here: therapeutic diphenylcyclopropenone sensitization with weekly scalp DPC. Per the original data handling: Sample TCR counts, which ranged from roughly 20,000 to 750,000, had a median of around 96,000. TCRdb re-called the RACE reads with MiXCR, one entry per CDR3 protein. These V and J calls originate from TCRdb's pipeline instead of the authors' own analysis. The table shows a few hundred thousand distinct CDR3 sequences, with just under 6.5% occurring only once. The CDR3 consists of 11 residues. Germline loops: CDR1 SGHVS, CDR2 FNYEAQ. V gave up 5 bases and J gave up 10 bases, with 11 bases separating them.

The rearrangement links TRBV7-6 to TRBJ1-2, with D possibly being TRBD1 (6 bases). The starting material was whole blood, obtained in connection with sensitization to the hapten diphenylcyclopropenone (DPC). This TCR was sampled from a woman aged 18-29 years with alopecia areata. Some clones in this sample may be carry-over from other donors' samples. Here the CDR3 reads CASSVGQIYTF. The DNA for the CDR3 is TGTGCCAGCAGCGTCGGACAGATCTACACCTTC.